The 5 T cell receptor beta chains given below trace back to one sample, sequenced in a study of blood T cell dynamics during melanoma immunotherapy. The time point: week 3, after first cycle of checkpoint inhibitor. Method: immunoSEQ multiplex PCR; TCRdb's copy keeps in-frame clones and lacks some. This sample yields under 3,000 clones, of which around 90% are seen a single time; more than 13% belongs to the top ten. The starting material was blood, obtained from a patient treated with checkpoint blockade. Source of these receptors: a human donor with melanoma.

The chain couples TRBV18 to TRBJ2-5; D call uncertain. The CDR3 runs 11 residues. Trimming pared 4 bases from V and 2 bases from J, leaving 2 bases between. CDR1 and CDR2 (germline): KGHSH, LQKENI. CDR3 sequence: CASSQQETQYF. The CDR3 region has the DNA TGTGCCAGCTCACAACAAGAGACCCAGTACTTC.

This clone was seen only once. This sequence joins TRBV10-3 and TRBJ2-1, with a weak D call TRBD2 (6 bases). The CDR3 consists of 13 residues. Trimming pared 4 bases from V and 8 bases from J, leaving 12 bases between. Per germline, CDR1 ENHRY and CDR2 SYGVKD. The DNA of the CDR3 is TGTGCCATCAGTGCGGGGGAGGCGGATGAGCAGTTCTTC. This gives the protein CAISAGEADEQFF.

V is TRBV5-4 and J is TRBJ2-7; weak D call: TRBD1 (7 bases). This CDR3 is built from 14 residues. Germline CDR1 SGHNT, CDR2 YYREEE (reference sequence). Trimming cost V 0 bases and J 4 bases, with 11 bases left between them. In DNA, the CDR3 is TGTGCCAGCAGCTTGGACAGGGGACTGTACGAGCAGTACTTC. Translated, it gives CASSLDRGLYEQYF. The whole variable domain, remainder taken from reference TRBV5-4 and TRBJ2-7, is ETGVTQSPTHLIKTRGQQVTLRCSSQSGHNTVSWYQQALGQGPQFIFQYYREEENGRGNFPPRFSGLQFPNYSSELNVNALELDDSALYLCASSLDRGLYEQYFGPGTRLTVT.

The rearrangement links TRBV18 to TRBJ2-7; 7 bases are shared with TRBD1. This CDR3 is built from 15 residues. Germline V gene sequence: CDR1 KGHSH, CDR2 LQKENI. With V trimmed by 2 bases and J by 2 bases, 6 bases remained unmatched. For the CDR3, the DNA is TGTGCCAGCTCACCAGGGACAGCCCCTCCCTACGAGCAGTACTTC. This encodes CASSPGTAPPYEQYF.

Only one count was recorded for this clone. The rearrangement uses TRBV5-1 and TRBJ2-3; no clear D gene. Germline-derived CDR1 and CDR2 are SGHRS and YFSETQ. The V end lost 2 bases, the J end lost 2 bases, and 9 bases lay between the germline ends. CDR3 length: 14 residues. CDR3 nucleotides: TGCGCCAGCAGCTTCGGTCAGGTCACAGATACGCAGTATTTT. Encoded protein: CASSFGQVTDTQYF.